This T cell receptor (beta chain) was observed in a study of T cell responses to AZD1222 COVID-19 vaccine (dated by TCRdb to the early 2020s). About the study as a whole: Because spike-specific TCR depth and breadth did not differ between the two schedules, AZD1222 recipients who got a second dose at roughly 4 weeks were pooled with those who got a second dose at roughly 12 weeks. Trial participants were enrolled by age into 18-55, 56-69 and 70-plus year subgroups, with around 150, 28 and 57 TCR-sequenced participants respectively. TCR sequencing was performed for about 250 trial participants, of whom about 200 were given two doses of AZD1222 and some 25 were given two doses of MenACWY control vaccine. Study-level results and caveats: In the small 56-69-year group, the increase in depth fell short of significance, most likely because of low power. Nearly half of unique spike-specific TCRs reportedly recognized epitopes outside regions mutated in the B.1.351 and B.1.1.7 variants. After two AZD1222 doses, spike-specific TCR breadth and depth were significantly higher than at day 0 and than in MenACWY recipients. The vaccine-associated CD4 TCRs covered the entire spike protein, and the dominant responses fell in regions 160-218 and 743-854. Conclusions about previously exposed vaccinees are limited because only six or seven AZD1222 recipients were SARS-CoV-2 seropositive at baseline. Because no samples from the day 14 peak response were available, repertoires could be characterized only after the peak T cell response. Participants were mostly white British and included more females than males, and it was suggested by the authors that clonal diversity may have been underestimated.

The CDR3 regions of human TCRbeta chains were subjected to immunosequencing. Under the source paper's analysis protocol: Repertoire TCRs were matched against a reference library of SARS-CoV-2-specific TCRs generated with the MIRA antigen-specificity platform. Breadth meant the fraction of unique TCRs that were SARS-CoV-2-associated, whereas depth meant the fraction of total T cells that were SARS-CoV-2-associated. Using the MIRA data, every spike-specific TCR was mapped to the spike region that the TCR reacted to and assigned to either a CD4 or a CD8 class. Log10-transformed breadth and depth values were compared by one-way ANOVA with Sidak's multiple comparisons tests. Entries here come from immuneACCESS through TCRdb and include only in-frame sequences with V and J called. Some clones fail to appear in such tables; in the studies checked, an unresolved V gene covers under half of the shortfall, and the cause of the remainder is unknown. The V and J calls and clone size come from that table; D and trimming were worked out from the DNA. This sample gives under 130,000 clones in total; 88% of them show up just once. The ten largest clones represent 7% to 10% of the sample.

As concerns this clone: Its antigen remains undetermined. Per-base quality was not reported, and no clone a single base away is much larger than it.

The germline V gene (reference sequence) sets CDR1 to SEHNR and CDR2 to FQNEAQ. The CDR3 starts with the cysteine, ends with the phenylalanine, and has 15 residues. Only the CDR3 region is kept as DNA, spanning 45 bases read in frame from base 1. Trimming leaves V shorter by 2 bases and J shorter by 9 bases, with the junction holding 4 bases beyond the gene matches. The meaning of the sample's time point label: baseline before first vaccination. Samples from vaccinated people were obtained from the UK trials COV001 and COV002, which included a single-blind randomized controlled phase 2/3 trial of AZD1222 (ChAdOx1 nCoV-19) in healthy adults. For TCRbeta chain sequencing, PBMC samples from trial participants were taken at day 0 and at day 28 after the second dose.

The origin of this receptor is an adult in good health. The material was peripheral blood, obtained on day 0 of AZD1222 vaccination. The V and J segments used are TRBV7-9 and TRBJ1-6; 10 nucleotides in the junction match TRBD1. Here is the DNA: TGTGCCAGCAGCTTATCTGGACAGGGGGTTTCACCCCTCCACTTT. This is translated as CASSLSGQGVSPLHF.